The text below deals with one T cell receptor beta chain. The data are from a study of T cell changes during pregnancy in multiple sclerosis. The trim removed 4 bases at V and 5 bases at J, leaving 7 bases unmatched. CDR1 and CDR2 from the germline V gene are MGHRA and YSYEKL. The CDR3 has 14 residues. Libraries were prepared by immunoSEQ multiplex PCR; TCRdb keeps only in-frame clonotypes and omits some of them. This table has around 100,000 clones, roughly nine tenths appearing once. This clonotype was obtained from a female donor with multiple sclerosis, enrolled in a pregnancy study. V usage is TRBV4-1 and J usage is TRBJ2-5; 7 positions match TRBD1. The sequencing used peripheral blood, collected after pregnancy. CDR3: CASSRRQGTETQYF. The CDR3 DNA sequence: TGCGCCAGCAGCCGCAGACAGGGTACGGAGACCCAGTACTTC.